This passage covers 9 T cell receptor beta chains from one sample sequenced in a study of shared clonotypes between healthy human individuals (dated by TCRdb to 2019 to 2021). Library construction relied on the immunoSEQ multiplex PCR assay. The immuneACCESS repertoire file appears here via TCRdb, limited to in-frame rearrangements. These files lack a portion of the clones; in checked studies, under half of the deficit traces to unresolved V genes, and the cause of the others is not known. The sample records a few million clones, approximately 90% of which are singletons. The ten most abundant clones make up around 0.14% of the sample. Material: naive CD4+ T cells sorted from blood. The cell subset or site label for this specimen denotes: CD45RA+ positively selected. The receptors here all came from a man aged 18 to 29 in good health.

The table lists this clone with a count of one. The V and J genes are TRBV29-1 and TRBJ2-3; TRBD2 matches 10 bases. The CDR3 has 14 amino acids. The germline V gene has CDR1 SQVTM and CDR2 ANQGSEA. Trimming took 3 bases from V and 6 from J; bases not matched to a gene: 6. CDR3 amino acids: CSVESSGSMDTQYF. CDR3 DNA: TGCAGCGTTGAGTCTAGCGGGAGTATGGATACGCAGTATTTT.

The V and J genes are TRBV28 and TRBJ2-3, with D perhaps TRBD2 (6 bases). Trimming left V 6 bases short and J 1 base short, with 14 bases between. Germline values: CDR1 MDHEN, CDR2 SYDVKM. The CDR3 contains 15 residues. CDR3 coding DNA: TGTGCCAGCAGACGTCGCTCTAGCGGCACAGATACGCAGTATTTT. Translated: CASRRRSSGTDTQYF.

The chain joins TRBV2 to TRBJ2-1; perhaps TRBD2 as D (6 bases). This CDR3 is built from 15 residues. Germline CDR1 is SNHLY and CDR2 is FYNNEI. V shed 1 base and J shed 4 bases, with 11 bases lying between them. CDR3 sequence: CASSEGGERYNEQFF. The CDR3 coding sequence is TGTGCCAGCAGTGAAGGGGGGGAGCGATACAATGAGCAGTTCTTC.

On this clone itself: Other DNA variants within this sample encode the same CDR3. V usage is TRBV6-5 and J usage is TRBJ1-3, with D possibly TRBD1 on 6 matching bases. CDR3 length equals 14 residues. The germline V gene encodes CDR1 MNHEY and CDR2 SVGAGI. V was cut by 6 bases and J by 4 bases, with 13 bases left in between. DNA of the CDR3: TGTGCCAGCAGACAACCGGGACAAGGAAACACCATATATTTT. It is translated as CASRQPGQGNTIYF.

The V gene is TRBV2, the J gene TRBJ1-6; TRBD1 matches at 8 bases. Germline V gives CDR1 SNHLY, CDR2 FYNNEI. The CDR3 is made up of 17 amino acids. J lost 6 bases, V lost 0 bases, and 7 bases had no gene match. CDR3 amino acids: CASSEAGTGSRNSPLHF. Here the CDR3 DNA reads TGTGCCAGCAGTGAAGCTGGGACAGGCTCCCGTAATTCACCCCTCCACTTT.

This chain links TRBV7-8 with TRBJ1-5, with D maybe TRBD1 (5 bases). The CDR3 is 17 residues long. Germline CDR1 SGHVS, CDR2 FQNEAQ. Trimming removed 5 bases at V and 3 bases at J, with 20 bases between. For the CDR3, the DNA is TGTGCCAGCAGCCTCGGAGGGGCTCCGGGTAACAATCAGCCCCAGCATTTT. Protein product: CASSLGGAPGNNQPQHF.

This chain joins TRBV14 and TRBJ1-2; no clear D gene. The CDR3 is 13 residues long. V was pared by 0 bases and J by 1 base, with 3 bases between. Germline V gene lookup returns CDR1 SGHDN and CDR2 FVKESK. CDR3 in DNA: TGTGCCAGCAGCCAAGATGTTAACTATGGCTACACCTTC. Protein sequence: CASSQDVNYGYTF. Full variable domain (remainder filled in from reference TRBV14 and TRBJ1-2): EAGVTQFPSHSVIEKGQTVTLRCDPISGHDNLYWYRRVMGKEIKFLLHFVKESKQDESGMPNNRFLAERTGGTYSTLKVQPAELEDSGVYFCASSQDVNYGYTFGSGTRLTVV.

CDR3 residues: CAISESVGVSTEGYTF. In DNA form, the CDR3 reads TGTGCCATCAGTGAGTCGGTAGGTGTATCGACAGAGGGCTACACCTTC. The chain carries TRBV10-3 and TRBJ1-2; a possible D gene is TRBD1 (5 bases). Germline CDR1 reads ENHRY; CDR2 reads SYGVKD. V was clipped by 0 bases and J by 8 bases, with 19 bases between them. CDR3 length: 16 amino acids.

CDR3 nucleotides: TGCGCCAGCAACCCGGGACAGGGTATATTGGCCGGCGAAAAACTGTTTTTT. Amino acid sequence: CASNPGQGILAGEKLFF. This chain links TRBV5-1 with TRBJ1-4; 9 positions agree with TRBD1. Germline V gene sequence: CDR1 SGHRS, CDR2 YFSETQ. Trimming cost V 6 bases and J 8 bases; bases outside gene matches: 17. The CDR3 totals 17 residues.